This T cell receptor beta chain stems from a study of shared clonotypes between healthy human individuals. Background on the study: Three CD4 naive, three CD4 memory, two CD8 naive and one CD8 memory plate were used per donor.

The table came from immunoSEQ multiplex PCR; TCRdb's copy has only in-frame clones and leaves some out. The repertoire holds 2,500,000 or so clones, with 85% to 95% as singletons. In germline, CDR1 is MGHDK, CDR2 SYGVNS. With 6 bases removed from V and 2 bases from J, the gap between germline ends came to 17 bases. CDR3 length: 17 amino acids. The sequenced sample was naive CD4+ T cells from PBMCs. Stated subset: CD45RA+ positively selected. The chain is built from TRBV25-1 and TRBJ1-6; TRBD1 is a possible D gene (5 bases). This sequence originates from a man younger than 35 in good health. Some clones in this sample may be carry-over from other donors' samples. The CDR3 loop reads CASSEHRMGAYNSPLHF. The CDR3 DNA reads as TGTGCCAGCAGCGAGCACAGAATGGGGGCCTATAATTCACCCCTCCACTTT.